This T cell receptor beta chain derives from a study of shared clonotypes between healthy human individuals. In the study overall: Each donor contributed plates that comprised three CD4 naive, three CD4 memory, two CD8 naive and one CD8 memory. Study observations and caveats: The low donor count limited represented genetic and exposure-history diversity.

As to this clone: The antigen remains unidentified.

An assay was performed, and its level was deep. For every subset, genomic DNA was evenly distributed across several immunoSEQ plates. Data came from immunoSEQ multiplex PCR; TCRdb stores just in-frame clones and leaves some out. Of just over 2,000,000 clones in the sample, approximately 95% were seen once. Germline trimming cut 3 bases from V and 5 bases from J; bases unmatched to any gene: 5. Germline assignment: CDR1 SGDLS and CDR2 YYNGEE. The CDR3 totals 14 residues. V is TRBV9 and J is TRBJ2-1, with 7 bases aligning to TRBD1. The TCR was taken from a man aged 18 to 30 in good health. Material: naive CD4+ T cells sorted from blood. Subset defined: CD45RA+ positively selected. In nucleotides, the CDR3 is TGTGCCAGCAGCGCAGGGGGACAGAACAATGAGCAGTTCTTC. Translating it yields CASSAGGQNNEQFF. Based on the CDR3 plus reference TRBV9 and TRBJ2-1, the full variable domain is DSGVTQTPKHLITATGQRVTLRCSPRSGDLSVYWYQQSLDQGLQFLIQYYNGEERAKGNILERFSAQQFPDLHSELNLSSLELGDSALYFCASSAGGQNNEQFFGPGTRLTVL.